This is a list of T cell receptor beta chains from one sample in a study of blood T cell repertoires in COVID-19. The data were produced by immunoSEQ multiplex PCR, yet TCRdb's version contains in-frame clones alone and is incomplete. The repertoire holds hundreds of thousands of clones, with roughly 87% as singletons. The sequenced sample was peripheral blood. All receptors derive from a man younger than 30 with COVID-19, enrolled during active disease. Both conserved end residues are part of each CDR3. Fields, in order: D gene, V gene, clone size, J gene, CDR3 DNA, CDR3 protein. A D gene is named only where the DNA matches it firmly. Some rows have no size entry. The others give once, few or many, or a class for an expanded clone.

TRBD1	TRBV29-1	few	TRBJ1-4	TGCAGCGTGAACGCAGGGGGTAATGAAAAACTGTTTTTT	CSVNAGGNEKLFF
TRBD2	TRBV2	NA	TRBJ2-7	TGTGCCAGCAGTGGACTAGCTAACGAGCAGTACTTC	CASSGLANEQYF
NA	TRBV5-1	NA	TRBJ2-7	TGCGCCAGCAGCTCGACAGGTCTCGAGCAGTACTTC	CASSSTGLEQYF
NA	TRBV2	NA	TRBJ1-5	TGTGCCAGCAGTGGTGTACTGTATGGCAATCAGCCCCAGCATTTT	CASSGVLYGNQPQHF
NA	TRBV20-1	NA	TRBJ2-2	TGCAGTGCTAGTCCCGGGACATCCGCGGTGGGCGTCACCGGGGAGCTGTTTTTT	CSASPGTSAVGVTGELFF
NA	TRBV6-5	NA	TRBJ2-5	TGTGCCAGCAGTTACTCGACTGCACAAGAGACCCAGTACTTC	CASSYSTAQETQYF
NA	TRBV19	NA	TRBJ2-2	TGTGCCAGTAGTATAGGACCGGGAGACACCGGGGAGCTGTTTTTT	CASSIGPGDTGELFF
TRBD1	TRBV11-2	NA	TRBJ1-6	TGTGCCAGCAGCTTTGGACAGGGGTCACCCCTCCACTTT	CASSFGQGSPLHF
TRBD1	TRBV27	NA	TRBJ2-5	TGTGCCAGCAGTCGGACAGGGTGGCGAGAGACCCAGTACTTC	CASSRTGWRETQYF
NA	TRBV7-9	once	TRBJ2-1	TGTGCCAGCCGCCATTGGGGAGGAGAGACCTACAATGAGCAGTTCTTC	CASRHWGGETYNEQFF
NA	TRBV7-9	NA	TRBJ1-1	TGTGCCAGCAGCCCACAGGGTTCAGGTGAAGCTTTCTTT	CASSPQGSGEAFF
TRBD2	TRBV10-2	NA	TRBJ2-7	TGCGCCAGCAGATCCGGACTAGCGGTCTACGAGCAGTACTTC	CASRSGLAVYEQYF
TRBD1	TRBV2	few	TRBJ2-7	TGTGCCAGCAGTTGGCGGGCAGGGGGCTACGAGCAGTACTTC	CASSWRAGGYEQYF
TRBD2	TRBV5-1	NA	TRBJ2-1	TGCGCCAGCAGCTTGGGGGCTAGCGGGAGCTATGAGCAGTTCTTC	CASSLGASGSYEQFF
NA	TRBV19	NA	TRBJ1-4	TGTGCCAGTAACCCGGGAGCGTTAGGTGAAAAACTGTTTTTT	CASNPGALGEKLFF
NA	TRBV6-1	NA	TRBJ1-2	TGTGCCAGCAGTGAGGTCACGACTTTACATAACTATGGCTACACCTTC	CASSEVTTLHNYGYTF
NA	TRBV3-1/TRBV3-2	few	TRBJ1-2	TGTGCCAGCAGCCAAGATCCGGAGCATCAGTACACCTTC	CASSQDPEHQYTF
TRBD2	TRBV19	NA	TRBJ2-1	TGTGCCAGTAGGTCTCCGGGACTAGTAATAAATGAGCAGTTCTTC	CASRSPGLVINEQFF
TRBD2	TRBV5-1	NA	TRBJ2-1	TGCGCCAGCAGCTTGTACAAGCGGGGGGGCTCCTACAATGAGCAGTTCTTC	CASSLYKRGGSYNEQFF
TRBD2	TRBV10-2	once	TRBJ2-3	TGCGCCAGCAGTGAAGGAGCGGGGGTCACAGATACGCAGTATTTT	CASSEGAGVTDTQYF
TRBD1	TRBV5-4	NA	TRBJ2-7	TGTGCCAGCAGCTCCGGTCCAGGGGGCACGTCCTACGAGCAGTACTTC	CASSSGPGGTSYEQYF
TRBD1	TRBV6-1	NA	TRBJ1-4	TGTGCCAGCAGTGAAATGACAGGGGGCGGAAAACTGTTTTTT	CASSEMTGGGKLFF
NA	TRBV5-1	NA	TRBJ2-5	TGCGCCAGCAGCTCTACCGGGAGAATCGAGACCCAGTACTTC	CASSSTGRIETQYF
NA	TRBV12-5	NA	TRBJ1-5	TGTGCTAGTGTCCTGGGGGCAGAACGCAATCAGCCCCAGCATTTT	CASVLGAERNQPQHF
NA	TRBV14	NA	TRBJ2-5	TGTGCCAGCAGCCAAAAGGGGTATAACAGCTACCAAGAGACCCAGTACTTC	CASSQKGYNSYQETQYF
TRBD2	TRBV7-3	once	TRBJ2-1	TGTGCCAGCAGCCCTGGACTAGCGGAGCCCTCCTACAATGAGCAGTTCTTC	CASSPGLAEPSYNEQFF
TRBD1	TRBV27	NA	TRBJ2-1	TGTGCCAGCAGATCCCCGGGACAGGATATCAATGAGCAGTTCTTC	CASRSPGQDINEQFF
NA	TRBV7-9	NA	TRBJ1-2	TGTGCCAGCAGCAAAGGACAGTACTATGGCTACACCTTC	CASSKGQYYGYTF
TRBD1	TRBV30	NA	TRBJ2-4	TGTGCCTGGAGGCGAACAGGGGCTGGAGACATTCAGTACTTC	CAWRRTGAGDIQYF
NA	TRBV7-9	NA	TRBJ2-7	TGTGCCAGCAGTTACTTCCACGAGCAGTACTTC	CASSYFHEQYF
NA	TRBV29-1	NA	TRBJ1-3	TGCAGCGTCCGGCCTGGGCCCTCTGGAAACACCATATATTTT	CSVRPGPSGNTIYF
NA	TRBV21-1	NA	TRBJ1-4	TGTGCCAGCAGCGGCCGGGACAGTAATGAAAAACTGTTTTTT	CASSGRDSNEKLFF
TRBD2	TRBV7-9	NA	TRBJ2-1	TGTGCCAGCAGCCAACCGGGACTACGAATTAACAATGAGCAGTTCTTC	CASSQPGLRINNEQFF
TRBD2	TRBV7-8	NA	TRBJ2-1	TGTGCCAGCAGCTTAGTTTCGGGACTAGCAAATGAGCAGTTCTTC	CASSLVSGLANEQFF
TRBD2	TRBV6-5	NA	TRBJ2-1	TGTGCCAGCAGTAACGCGGGGGGCCAGGACAATGAGCAGTTCTTC	CASSNAGGQDNEQFF
NA	TRBV18	NA	TRBJ1-1	TGTGCCAGCTCACCCCTACCGGATTGGAGCACTGAAGCTTTCTTT	CASSPLPDWSTEAFF
TRBD2	TRBV9	NA	TRBJ2-7	TGTGCCAGCAGCGTAGGCGGGAGCCCCCACGAGCAGTACTTC	CASSVGGSPHEQYF
TRBD2	TRBV12-3/TRBV12-4	NA	TRBJ2-1	TGTGCCAGCAGTAGCGGGAGTCGCGATGAGCAGTTCTTC	CASSSGSRDEQFF
NA	TRBV11-2	few	TRBJ2-5	TGTGCCAGCAGCTTCACCAGGGCTCCCCGTGAGACCCAGTACTTC	CASSFTRAPRETQYF
TRBD1	TRBV3-1/TRBV3-2	NA	TRBJ1-2	TGTGCCAGCAGCCAGTGGACAGGGAAGGGCTACACCTTC	CASSQWTGKGYTF
NA	TRBV25-1	NA	TRBJ2-5	TGTGCCAGCAGTGATCCCAGGGGAGGGGAGACCCAGTACTTC	CASSDPRGGETQYF
TRBD2	TRBV9	NA	TRBJ2-1	TGTGCCAGCAGCTTAAGCGGGGGGGTCTACAATGAGCAGTTCTTC	CASSLSGGVYNEQFF
NA	TRBV18	NA	TRBJ2-5	TGTGCCAGCTCACCAGGGACATCACAAGAGACCCAGTACTTC	CASSPGTSQETQYF
NA	TRBV21-1	NA	TRBJ2-5	TGTGCCAGCAGCCCCCCCCGTGATAGCGGGAGAGATTCCCAAGAGACCCAGTACTTC	CASSPPRDSGRDSQETQYF
TRBD1	TRBV5-5	NA	TRBJ2-2	TGTGCCAGCAGCTTGTCAACAGGGGCGGCCACCGGGGAGCTGTTTTTT	CASSLSTGAATGELFF
TRBD2	TRBV15	NA	TRBJ2-1	TGTGCCACCAGTCCGAGGACTAGCGGAGCGGGCAATGAGCAGTTCTTC	CATSPRTSGAGNEQFF
TRBD2	TRBV30	NA	TRBJ2-3	TGTGCCTGGGATCGACTAGCGGGAGCAGATACGCAGTATTTT	CAWDRLAGADTQYF
NA	TRBV19	NA	TRBJ2-2	TGTGCCAGTACGGCAGGGAACACCGGGGAGCTGTTTTTT	CASTAGNTGELFF
NA	TRBV6-5	NA	TRBJ1-1	TGTGCCAGCACGCAGGGTACTGAAGCTTTCTTT	CASTQGTEAFF
NA	TRBV21-1	NA	TRBJ2-1	TGTGCCAGCAGCAAAGCGCTTGCTTTTGATCGACTAGCGGGAGGCAGGATTGAGCAGTTCTTC	CASSKALAFDRLAGGRIEQFF